This T cell receptor (beta chain) was obtained from a study of stem cell transplantation in POMP-related autoinflammatory disease (TCRdb year 2021). For the study in its entirety: The study hypothesized that defective thymoproteasomes impair MHC class I-dependent CD8+ T-cell differentiation and positive selection, skewing the TRB repertoire. Before transplant, CD4+ naive T-cell skewing, low CD8+ T-cell proportions, and reduced T-cell cytokine secretion were observed in patients. After transplant, 100% donor engraftment of neutrophils and platelets through one year was shown by DNA chimerism analysis. High-throughput TRB sequencing assessed how POMP deficiency affects T-cell receptor beta repertoire diversity and CDR3 characteristics.

Library preparation used the immunoSEQ multiplex PCR assay. From the authors' description of their analysis: Repertoire diversity was quantified with Shannon entropy, accounting for clonal size distribution. The Gini-Simpson index (Simpson_1-D) was used to measure inequality of clonotype distribution. Here the immuneACCESS table is served through TCRdb, limited to in-frame sequences with V and J called. Missing clones are a known gap in these copies; in checked studies unresolved V genes cover under half, and the rest lacks a known reason. The D gene and trimming were derived from the DNA, and the V and J assignments and clone size from that table. This sample gives some 69,000 clones in total; roughly 93% of them show up just once. Of the sample, about 0.66% is held by the ten largest clones. General conclusions and limits of the study: The trend toward lower diversity and increased clonality in PRAID patients was statistically significant only for regulatory T cells. A restricted number of unique TRB V-J gene pairings was observed in PRAID patients. Across all analyzed T-cell subsets, PRAID patients showed a trend toward higher clonality and lower TRB diversity.

As for this clone: The target of this receptor is not known. Base qualities are not at hand, and no much larger clone is one base apart.

Clipping removes 8 bases from V and 4 bases from J, with 9 as the unmatched junction base count. The germline V gene specifies ENHRY as CDR1 and SYGVKD as CDR2. The CDR3 has 15 amino acids, counting the end cysteine and phenylalanine. Left in the record is the CDR3 DNA by itself, 45 bases read in frame from the first base. The sample's time point, from its label and the paper: after hematopoietic stem cell transplant. PRAID was marked by prominent immunodeficiency together with autoinflammation. Before TRB sequencing, the T-cell subsets, namely conventional T cells, CD8+ T cells, regulatory T cells, and T follicular helper cells, were sorted.

The source material was CD4+ T cells from PBMCs, sampled after stem cell transplantation. The V gene is TRBV10-3 and the J gene is TRBJ2-3; TRBD2 aligns with 10 central bases. The source of this sequence is a human patient with POMP-related autoinflammation and immune dysregulation (PRAID). It is possible that, after a transplant, some T cells come from the graft donor. The DNA reads as follows: TGTGCCATCGGTAAAAGCGGGGGGGCCGCAGATACGCAGTATTTT. This gives the protein CAIGKSGGAADTQYF.